This TCR beta chain was recorded in a study of OX40 agonist ivuxolimab in advanced cancers. With respect to the entire study: Ivuxolimab, which targeted the costimulatory receptor OX40 (CD134), was an agonistic, fully human IgG2 monoclonal antibody. Intravenous ivuxolimab was administered to patients every 2 weeks at six dose levels: 0.01, 0.1, 0.3, 1.5, 3 and 10 mg/kg. Of the 50 or so patients in dose escalation, about 20 had hepatocellular carcinoma, approximately 15 had melanoma, 9 had renal cell carcinoma and 9 had head and neck cancer. In the dose-escalation cohort, 82.7% of patients were male, and the mean age was 60 years with a range of roughly 20 to 79. Patients were allowed to have had prior anti-PD-1, anti-PD-L1 or anti-CTLA-4 therapy, and roughly two fifths of the dose-escalation patients had been treated with checkpoint inhibitors. Partial responses were achieved by three dose-escalation patients, of whom one had hepatocellular carcinoma and two had cutaneous melanoma. Peripheral TCRbeta sequencing aimed to test whether ivuxolimab altered TCR sequence diversity and caused clonal T-cell expansion. The paper describes the monotherapy dose-escalation part (N of about 47 patients) of the phase I trial of ivuxolimab. On the study overall, not on this receptor specifically: Low levels of normalized T-cell clonal expansion were also seen in some nonresponding patients. At doses of 0.1 to 3.0 mg/kg, clonal expansion of both CD4+ and CD8+ blood T cells was observed from baseline to week 6. After ivuxolimab, CD8+ T cells had more expanded clones than CD4+ T cells on average. Partial responders in the 0.1-3.0 mg/kg groups had among the lowest normalized peripheral clonal expansion, especially among CD8+ T cells. Antigen specificity was not determined for the clonally expanded peripheral T cells.

CDR1 and CDR2 are read off the germline V gene (reference sequence) as GTSNPN and SVGIG. V is shortened by 3 bases, J by 0 bases, and the region joining them spans 14 bases. Inclusive of the bounding cysteine and phenylalanine, the CDR3 is 16 residues long. Here the CDR3 DNA is all that survives: 48 bases in frame from base 1. Genomic DNA was extracted from sorted cells for sequencing of the TCRbeta CDR3 region. TCRbeta CDR3 regions were sequenced using the immunoSEQ Assay. This is the immuneACCESS table as TCRdb keeps it, with only in-frame sequences that have V and J called. A part of the clones is gone; compared with another copy, unresolved V genes explain less than half, and the rest is unexplained. For this sample the table gives about 37,000 clones, of which roughly 84% were detected only once. The ten largest clonotypes hold roughly 19% of the sample. The trial excluded patients who had a history of autoimmune disease or were on systemic immunosuppression. In every dose cohort, peripheral blood was drawn for TCR sequencing at baseline, cycle 4 day 1, and cycle 7 day 1. Samples came from an open-label, multicenter, first-in-human phase I dose-escalation trial of ivuxolimab. The trial enrolled adults with locally advanced or metastatic head and neck squamous cell, hepatocellular, melanoma or renal cell carcinoma. CD4+ and CD8+ T cells were sorted separately from peripheral blood before TCR sequencing.

Details on this clone: Its antigen is not yet known. The input lacks base qualities; no much larger clone sits a single base away.

The sequencing here drew on CD4+ or CD8+ T cells sorted from blood, taken in a trial of the OX40 agonist ivuxolimab. This TCR derives from an adult with an advanced solid tumor such as melanoma, head and neck, liver or kidney cancer. The chain employs TRBV30 and TRBJ1-4; no confident D gene assignment can be made. The CDR3 reads CAWSSFERATNEKLFF. The DNA is as follows: TGTGCCTGGAGCAGTTTCGAGAGGGCAACTAATGAAAAACTGTTTTTT. Full variable domain (CDR3 extended with the reference TRBV30 and TRBJ1-4 proteins): SQTIHQWPATLVQPVGSPLSLECTVEGTSNPNLYWYRQAAGRGLQLLFYSVGIGQISSEVPQNLSASRPQDRQFILSSKKLLLSDSGFYLCAWSSFERATNEKLFFGSGTQLSVL.